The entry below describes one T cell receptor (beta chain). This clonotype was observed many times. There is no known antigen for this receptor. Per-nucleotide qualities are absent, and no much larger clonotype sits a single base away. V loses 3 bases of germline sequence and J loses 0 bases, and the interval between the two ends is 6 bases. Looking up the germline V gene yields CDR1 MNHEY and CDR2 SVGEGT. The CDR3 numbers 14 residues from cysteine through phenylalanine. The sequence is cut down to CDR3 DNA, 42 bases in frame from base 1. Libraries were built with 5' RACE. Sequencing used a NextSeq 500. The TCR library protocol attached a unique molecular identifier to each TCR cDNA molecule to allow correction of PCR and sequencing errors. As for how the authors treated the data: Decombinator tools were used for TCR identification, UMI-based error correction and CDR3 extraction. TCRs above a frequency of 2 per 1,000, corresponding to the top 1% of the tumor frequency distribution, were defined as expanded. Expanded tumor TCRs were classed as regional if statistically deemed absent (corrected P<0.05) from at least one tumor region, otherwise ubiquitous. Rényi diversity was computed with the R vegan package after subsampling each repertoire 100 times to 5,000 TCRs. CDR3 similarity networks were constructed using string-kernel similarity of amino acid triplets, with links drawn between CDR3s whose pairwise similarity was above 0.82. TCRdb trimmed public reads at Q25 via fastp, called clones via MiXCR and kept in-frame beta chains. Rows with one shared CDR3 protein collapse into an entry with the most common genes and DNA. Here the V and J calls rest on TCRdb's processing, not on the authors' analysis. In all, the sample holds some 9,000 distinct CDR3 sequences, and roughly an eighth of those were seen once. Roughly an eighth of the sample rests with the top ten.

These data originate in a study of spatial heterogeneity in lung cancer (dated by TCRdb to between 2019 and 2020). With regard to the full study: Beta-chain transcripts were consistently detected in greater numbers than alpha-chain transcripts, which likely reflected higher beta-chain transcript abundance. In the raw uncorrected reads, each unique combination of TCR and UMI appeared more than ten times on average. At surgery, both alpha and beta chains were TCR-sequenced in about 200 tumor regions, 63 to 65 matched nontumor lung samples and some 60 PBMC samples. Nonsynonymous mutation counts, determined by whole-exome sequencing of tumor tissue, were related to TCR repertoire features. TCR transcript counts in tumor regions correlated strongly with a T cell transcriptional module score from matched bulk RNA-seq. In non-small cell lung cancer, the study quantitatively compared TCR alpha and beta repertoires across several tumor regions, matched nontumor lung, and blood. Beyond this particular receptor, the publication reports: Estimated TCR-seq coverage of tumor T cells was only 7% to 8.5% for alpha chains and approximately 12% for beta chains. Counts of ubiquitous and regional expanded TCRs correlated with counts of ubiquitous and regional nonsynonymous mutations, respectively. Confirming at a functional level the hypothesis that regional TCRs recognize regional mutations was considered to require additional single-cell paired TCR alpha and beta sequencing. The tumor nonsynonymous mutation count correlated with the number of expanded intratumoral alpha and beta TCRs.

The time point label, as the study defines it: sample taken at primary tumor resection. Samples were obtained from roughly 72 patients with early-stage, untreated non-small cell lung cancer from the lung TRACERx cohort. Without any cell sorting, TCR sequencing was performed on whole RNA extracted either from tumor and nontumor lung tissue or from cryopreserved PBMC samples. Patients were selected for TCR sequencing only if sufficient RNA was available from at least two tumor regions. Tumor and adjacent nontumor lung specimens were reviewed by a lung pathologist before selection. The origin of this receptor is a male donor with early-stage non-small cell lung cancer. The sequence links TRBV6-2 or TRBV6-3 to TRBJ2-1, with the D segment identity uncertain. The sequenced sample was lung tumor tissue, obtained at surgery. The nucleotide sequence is TGTGCCAGCAGTTATTTTCGCTCCTACAATGAGCAGTTCTTC. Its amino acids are CASSYFRSYNEQFF.